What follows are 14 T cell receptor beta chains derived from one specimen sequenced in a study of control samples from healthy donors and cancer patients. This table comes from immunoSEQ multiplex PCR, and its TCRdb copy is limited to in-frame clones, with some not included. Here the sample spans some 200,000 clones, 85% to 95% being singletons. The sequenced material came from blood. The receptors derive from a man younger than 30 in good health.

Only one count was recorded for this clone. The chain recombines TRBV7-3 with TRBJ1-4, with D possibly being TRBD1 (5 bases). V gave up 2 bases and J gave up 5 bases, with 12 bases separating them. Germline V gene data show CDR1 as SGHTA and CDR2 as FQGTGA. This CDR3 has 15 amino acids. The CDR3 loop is CASSLSRQGNEKLFF. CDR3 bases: TGTGCCAGCAGCTTATCCCGGCAGGGAAATGAAAAACTGTTTTTT.

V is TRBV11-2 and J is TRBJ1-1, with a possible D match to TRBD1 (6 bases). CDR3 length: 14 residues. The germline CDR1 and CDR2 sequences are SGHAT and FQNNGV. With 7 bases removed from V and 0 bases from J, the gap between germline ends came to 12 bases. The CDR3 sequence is CASNYRVMNTEAFF. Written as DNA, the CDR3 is TGTGCCAGCAATTACAGGGTCATGAACACTGAAGCTTTCTTT.

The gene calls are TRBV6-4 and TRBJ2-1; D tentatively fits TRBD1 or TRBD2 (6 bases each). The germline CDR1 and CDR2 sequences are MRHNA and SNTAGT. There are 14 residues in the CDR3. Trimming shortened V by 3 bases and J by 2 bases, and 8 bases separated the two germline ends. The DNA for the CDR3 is TGTGCCAGCAGTGAAGGGGGGCCCTACAATGAGCAGTTCTTC. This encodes CASSEGGPYNEQFF.

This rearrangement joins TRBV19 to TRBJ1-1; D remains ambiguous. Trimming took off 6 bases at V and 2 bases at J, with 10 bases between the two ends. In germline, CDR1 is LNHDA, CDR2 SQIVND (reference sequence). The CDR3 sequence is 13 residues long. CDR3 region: CASRITINTEAFF. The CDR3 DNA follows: TGTGCCAGTAGAATTACGATTAACACTGAAGCTTTCTTT.

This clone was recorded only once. This CDR3 reads CATSRGIGGHLKEQYF. The CDR3 bases are TGTGCCACCAGCAGAGGAATCGGAGGGCATCTGAAGGAGCAGTACTTC. The chain uses TRBV15 and TRBJ2-7; D may be TRBD2 (6 bases). Looked up from germline, CDR1 is LNHNV and CDR2 is YYDKDF (reference sequence). This CDR3 is built from 16 residues. Trimming took off 1 base at V and 7 bases at J, with 20 bases between the two ends. The full variable domain, in which reference TRBV15 and TRBJ2-7 provide the parts outside the CDR3, is DAMVIQNPRYQVTQFGKPVTLSCSQTLNHNVMYWYQQKSSQAPKLLFHYYDKDFNNEADTPDNFQSRRPNTSFCFLDIRSPGLGDTAMYLCATSRGIGGHLKEQYFGPGTRLTVT.

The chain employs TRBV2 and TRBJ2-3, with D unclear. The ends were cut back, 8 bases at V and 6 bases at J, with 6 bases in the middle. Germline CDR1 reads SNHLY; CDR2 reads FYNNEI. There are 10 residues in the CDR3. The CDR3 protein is CASHWDTQYF. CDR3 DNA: TGTGCCAGCCATTGGGATACGCAGTATTTT.

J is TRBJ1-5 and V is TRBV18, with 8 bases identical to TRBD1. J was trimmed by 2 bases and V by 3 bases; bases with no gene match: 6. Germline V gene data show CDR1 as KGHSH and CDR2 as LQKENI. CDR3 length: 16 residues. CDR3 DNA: TGTGCCAGCTCACCTACGACAGGGGAGGGCAATCAGCCCCAGCATTTT. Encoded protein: CASSPTTGEGNQPQHF.

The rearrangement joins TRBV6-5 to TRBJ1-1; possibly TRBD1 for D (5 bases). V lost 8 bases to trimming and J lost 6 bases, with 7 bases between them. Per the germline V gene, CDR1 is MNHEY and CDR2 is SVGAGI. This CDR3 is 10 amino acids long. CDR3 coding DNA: TGTGCCAGCGGGGCCCCTGAAGCTTTCTTT. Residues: CASGAPEAFF.

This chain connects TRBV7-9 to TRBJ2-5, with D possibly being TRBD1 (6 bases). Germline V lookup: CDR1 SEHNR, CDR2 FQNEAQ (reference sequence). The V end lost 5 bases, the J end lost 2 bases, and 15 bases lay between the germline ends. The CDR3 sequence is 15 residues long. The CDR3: CASSPGQGKQETQYF. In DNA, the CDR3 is TGTGCCAGCAGCCCCGGGCAGGGGAAGCAAGAGACCCAGTACTTC.

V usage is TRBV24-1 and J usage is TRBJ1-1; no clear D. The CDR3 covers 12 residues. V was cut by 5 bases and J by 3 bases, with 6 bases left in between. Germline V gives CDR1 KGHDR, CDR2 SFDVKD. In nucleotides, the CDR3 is TGTGCCACCAGTGCTGGGGACACTGAAGCTTTCTTT. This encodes CATSAGDTEAFF.

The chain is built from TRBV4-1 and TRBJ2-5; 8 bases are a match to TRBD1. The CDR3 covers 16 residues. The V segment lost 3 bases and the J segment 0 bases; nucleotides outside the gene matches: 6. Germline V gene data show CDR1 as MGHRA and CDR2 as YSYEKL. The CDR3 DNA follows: TGCGCCAGCAGCCAGTTGGACAGGGCCTACCAAGAGACCCAGTACTTC. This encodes CASSQLDRAYQETQYF.

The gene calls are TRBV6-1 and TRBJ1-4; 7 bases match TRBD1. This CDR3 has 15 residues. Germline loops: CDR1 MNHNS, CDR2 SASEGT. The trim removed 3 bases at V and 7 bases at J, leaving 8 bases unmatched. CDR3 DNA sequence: TGTGCCAGCAGTGAGGGCCTGACAGGGATTGAAAAACTGTTTTTT. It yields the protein CASSEGLTGIEKLFF.

The CDR3 reads CASSSRQEIYGYTF. In DNA, the CDR3 is TGTGCCAGCAGCTCCCGACAGGAGATCTATGGCTACACCTTC. The chain has TRBV9 and TRBJ1-2; D possibly corresponds to TRBD1 (6 bases). V lost 4 bases and J 4 bases, leaving 14 bases between the germline ends. This CDR3 spans 14 amino acids. Germline lookup yields CDR1 SGDLS and CDR2 YYNGEE.

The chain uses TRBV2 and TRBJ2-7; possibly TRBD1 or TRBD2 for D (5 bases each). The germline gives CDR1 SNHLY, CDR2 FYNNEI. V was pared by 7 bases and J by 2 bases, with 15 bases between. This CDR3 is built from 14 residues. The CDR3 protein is CASTDDRGPYEQYF. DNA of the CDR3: TGTGCCAGCACCGATGACCGGGGACCCTACGAGCAGTACTTC.